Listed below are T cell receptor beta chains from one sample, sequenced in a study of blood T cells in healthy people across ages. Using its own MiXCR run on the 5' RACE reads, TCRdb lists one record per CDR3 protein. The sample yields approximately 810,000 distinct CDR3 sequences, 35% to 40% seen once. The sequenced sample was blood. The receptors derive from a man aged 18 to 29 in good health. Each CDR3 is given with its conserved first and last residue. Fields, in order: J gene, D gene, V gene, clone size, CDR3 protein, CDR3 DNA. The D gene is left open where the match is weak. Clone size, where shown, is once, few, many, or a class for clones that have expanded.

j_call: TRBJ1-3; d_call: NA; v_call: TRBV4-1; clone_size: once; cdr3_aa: CASSQPGRVSGNTIYF; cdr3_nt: TGCGCCAGCAGCCAACCGGGACGCGTCTCTGGAAACACCATATATTTT
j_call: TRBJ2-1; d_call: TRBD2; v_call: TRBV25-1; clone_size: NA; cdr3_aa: CASRLAGANNEQFF; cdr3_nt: TGTGCCAGCAGACTAGCGGGGGCGAACAATGAGCAGTTCTTC
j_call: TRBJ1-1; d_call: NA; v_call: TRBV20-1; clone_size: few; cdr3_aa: CSARVGVSEAFF; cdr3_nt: TGCAGTGCTAGGGTTGGGGTTTCGGAAGCTTTCTTT
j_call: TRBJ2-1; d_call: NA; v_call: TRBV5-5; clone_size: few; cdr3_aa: CASTPVGGATYNEQFF; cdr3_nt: TGTGCCAGCACCCCAGTGGGGGGCGCGACCTACAATGAGCAGTTCTTC
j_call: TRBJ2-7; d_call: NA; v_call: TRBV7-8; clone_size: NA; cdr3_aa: CASSLARGVYEQYF; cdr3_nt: TGTGCCAGCAGCTTAGCCCGGGGAGTCTACGAGCAGTACTTC
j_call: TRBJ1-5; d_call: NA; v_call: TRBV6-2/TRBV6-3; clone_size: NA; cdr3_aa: CASSSPTGGNQPQHF; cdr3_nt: TGTGCCAGCAGTTCCCCAACTGGGGGCAATCAGCCCCAGCATTTT
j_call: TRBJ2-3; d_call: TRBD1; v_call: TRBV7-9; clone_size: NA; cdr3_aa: CASSLESLRDRGTTDTQYF; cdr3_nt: TGTGCCAGCAGCTTAGAGAGTTTACGGGACAGGGGGACTACAGATACGCAGTATTTT
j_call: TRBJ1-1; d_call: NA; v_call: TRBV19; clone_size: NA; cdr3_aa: CASRTGPRNTEAFF; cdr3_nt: TGTGCCAGTAGGACAGGTCCGAGGAACACTGAAGCTTTCTTT
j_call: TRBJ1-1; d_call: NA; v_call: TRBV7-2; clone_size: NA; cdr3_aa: CASSLEGVTLGDGGTEAFF; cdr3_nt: TGTGCCAGCAGCTTAGAGGGGGTTACTTTAGGGGACGGGGGCACTGAAGCTTTCTTT
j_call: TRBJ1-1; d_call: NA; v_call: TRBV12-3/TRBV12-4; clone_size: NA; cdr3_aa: CASSFYIRGFTEAFF; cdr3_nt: TGTGCCAGCAGTTTTTATATACGGGGTTTCACTGAAGCTTTCTTT
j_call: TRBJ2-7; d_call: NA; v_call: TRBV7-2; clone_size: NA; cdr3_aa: CASSFDQYEQYF; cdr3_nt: TGTGCCAGCAGTTTTGACCAATACGAGCAGTACTTC
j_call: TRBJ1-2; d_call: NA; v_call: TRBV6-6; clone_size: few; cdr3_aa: CASSSPGTRGYGYTF; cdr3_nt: TGTGCCAGCAGTTCTCCTGGGACCCGAGGCTATGGCTACACCTTC
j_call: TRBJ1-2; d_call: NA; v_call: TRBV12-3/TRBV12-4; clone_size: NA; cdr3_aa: CASSEGVGGYTF; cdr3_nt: TGTGCCAGCAGCGAGGGTGTGGGGGGCTACACCTTC
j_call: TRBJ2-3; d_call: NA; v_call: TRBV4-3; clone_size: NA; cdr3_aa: CASSQGAWGSGPTDTQYF; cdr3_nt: TGCGCCAGCAGCCAGGGTGCGTGGGGTAGCGGTCCCACAGATACGCAGTATTTT
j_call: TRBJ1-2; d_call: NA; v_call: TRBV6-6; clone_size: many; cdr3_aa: CASSELYGYTF; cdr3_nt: TGTGCCAGCAGCGAACTATATGGCTACACCTTC
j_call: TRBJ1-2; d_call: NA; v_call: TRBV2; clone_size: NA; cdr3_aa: CASSVSDSYGYTF; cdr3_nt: TGTGCCAGCAGTGTGAGTGACTCCTATGGCTACACCTTC
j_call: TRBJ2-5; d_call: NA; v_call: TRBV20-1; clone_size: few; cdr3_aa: CSAIRGSEETQYF; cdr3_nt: TGCAGTGCTATTAGGGGGAGTGAAGAGACCCAGTACTTC
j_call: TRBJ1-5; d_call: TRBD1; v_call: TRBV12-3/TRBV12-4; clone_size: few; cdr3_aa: CASSLWAGGIQPQHF; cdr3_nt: TGTGCCAGCAGTTTATGGGCAGGGGGAATTCAGCCCCAGCATTTT
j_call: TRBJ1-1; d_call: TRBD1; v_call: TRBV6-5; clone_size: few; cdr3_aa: CASSRGQGPEAFF; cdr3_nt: TGTGCCAGCAGCCGAGGACAGGGTCCTGAAGCTTTCTTT
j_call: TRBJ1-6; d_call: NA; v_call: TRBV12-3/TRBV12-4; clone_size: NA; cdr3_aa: CASSLGEMAYHSPPHF; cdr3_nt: TGTGCCAGCAGTTTAGGGGAGATGGCGTATCATTCACCCCCCCACTTT
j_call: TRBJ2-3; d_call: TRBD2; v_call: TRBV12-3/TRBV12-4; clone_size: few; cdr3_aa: CASSGGGRDTQYF; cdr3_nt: TGTGCCAGTAGTGGCGGGGGACGGGATACGCAGTATTTT
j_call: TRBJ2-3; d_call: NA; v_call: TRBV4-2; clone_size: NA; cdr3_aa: CASSQGSVLALGTDTQYF; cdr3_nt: TGTGCCAGCAGCCAAGGATCCGTGCTAGCCCTGGGCACAGATACGCAGTATTTT
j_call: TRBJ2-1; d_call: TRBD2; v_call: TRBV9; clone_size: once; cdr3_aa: CASSVATPGTSGHNEQFF; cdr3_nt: TGTGCCAGCAGCGTAGCCACACCCGGGACTAGCGGACACAATGAGCAGTTCTTC
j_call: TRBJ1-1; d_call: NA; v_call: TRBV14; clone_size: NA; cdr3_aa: CASSQEMGAEAFF; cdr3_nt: TGTGCCAGCAGCCAAGAAATGGGAGCTGAAGCTTTCTTT
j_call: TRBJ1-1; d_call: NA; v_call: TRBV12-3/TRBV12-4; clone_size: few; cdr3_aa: CASRYAGQNAEAFF; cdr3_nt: TGTGCCAGTCGATATGCAGGGCAGAACGCTGAAGCTTTCTTT
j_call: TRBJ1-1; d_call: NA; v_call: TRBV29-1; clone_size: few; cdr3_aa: CSVWGDTHTEAFF; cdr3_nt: TGCAGCGTTTGGGGGGACACCCACACTGAAGCTTTCTTT
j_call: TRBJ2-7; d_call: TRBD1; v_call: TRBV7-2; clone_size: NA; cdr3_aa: CASSLNAAAGGPYEQYF; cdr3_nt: TGTGCCAGCAGCTTAAATGCCGCCGCAGGGGGCCCCTACGAGCAGTACTTC
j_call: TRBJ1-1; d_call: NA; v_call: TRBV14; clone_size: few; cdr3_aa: CASSQERDTLSNTEAFF; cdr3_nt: TGTGCCAGCAGCCAAGAGCGGGACACCCTCTCGAACACTGAAGCTTTCTTT
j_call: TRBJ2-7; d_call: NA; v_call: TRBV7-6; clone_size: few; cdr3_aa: CASSSPGQHYEQYF; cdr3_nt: TGTGCCAGCAGCTCCCCCGGACAGCATTACGAGCAGTACTTC
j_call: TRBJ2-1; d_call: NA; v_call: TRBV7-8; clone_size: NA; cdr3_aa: CASSLLTGFYNEQFF; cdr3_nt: TGTGCCAGCAGCCTTCTTACGGGTTTCTACAATGAGCAGTTCTTC
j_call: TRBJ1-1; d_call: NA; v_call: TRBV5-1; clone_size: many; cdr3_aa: CASSLVQANTEAFF; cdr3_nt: TGCGCCAGCAGCTTGGTACAGGCGAACACTGAAGCTTTCTTT
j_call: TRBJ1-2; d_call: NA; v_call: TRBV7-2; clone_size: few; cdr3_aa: CASSERDFRAALPYGYTF; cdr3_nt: TGTGCCAGCAGCGAAAGGGACTTCCGGGCAGCTCTTCCCTATGGCTACACCTTC
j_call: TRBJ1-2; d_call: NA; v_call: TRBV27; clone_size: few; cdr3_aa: CASSLSREGYGYTF; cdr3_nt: TGTGCCAGCAGTTTATCAAGGGAAGGCTATGGCTACACCTTC
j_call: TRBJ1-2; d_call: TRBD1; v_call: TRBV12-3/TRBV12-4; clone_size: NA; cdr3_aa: CASRPGGARYGYTF; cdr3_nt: TGTGCCAGCAGACCAGGGGGCGCGAGGTATGGCTACACCTTC